A selection of T cell receptor beta chains follows, all from one sample in a study of T cells in Graves' hyperthyroidism and ophthalmopathy. Each CDR3 protein is one row after TCRdb ran MiXCR on the multiplex PCR reads. This sample has roughly 570,000 distinct CDR3 sequences; about 15% occur once, and the top ten carry approximately 7%. Sequenced input: blood. These receptors all stem from a woman between 25 and 40 years old with Graves' hyperthyroidism. CDR3s include the opening cysteine and the closing phenylalanine or tryptophan. The order of the fields is J gene, D gene, clone size, V gene, CDR3 protein, CDR3 DNA. D genes are given only for firm matches. The size of a clone is reported for some rows only, either as once, few or many, or as a class for expanded clones.

j_gene: TRBJ1-4; d_gene: .; abundance: few; v_gene: TRBV27; CDR3aa: CASSPRGVLDEKLFF; CDR3nt: TGTGCCAGCAGTCCCCGAGGGGTGCTTGATGAAAAACTGTTTTTT
j_gene: TRBJ2-3; d_gene: TRBD2; abundance: many; v_gene: TRBV19; CDR3aa: CASSRGGAGGKDTQYF; CDR3nt: TGTGCCAGTAGCCGCGGAGGGGCGGGAGGGAAGGATACGCAGTATTTT
j_gene: TRBJ2-7; d_gene: TRBD2; abundance: .; v_gene: TRBV6-2/TRBV6-3; CDR3aa: CATGTSGTHEQYF; CDR3nt: TGTGCCACCGGGACTAGCGGGACCCACGAGCAGTACTTC
j_gene: TRBJ2-7; d_gene: .; abundance: many; v_gene: TRBV6-1; CDR3aa: CASCRDNTYEQYF; CDR3nt: TGTGCCAGCTGCCGGGACAATACCTACGAGCAGTACTTC
j_gene: TRBJ2-1; d_gene: .; abundance: few; v_gene: TRBV7-3; CDR3aa: CASSQGQFVSISEQFF; CDR3nt: TGTGCCAGCAGCCAAGGACAATTCGTCAGTATCTCTGAGCAGTTCTTC
j_gene: TRBJ2-3; d_gene: .; abundance: few; v_gene: TRBV5-6; CDR3aa: CASSLDVSPNQYTQYF; CDR3nt: TGTGCCAGCAGCTTGGATGTTAGCCCCAATCAGTATACGCAGTATTTT
j_gene: TRBJ1-4; d_gene: TRBD1; abundance: .; v_gene: TRBV5-1; CDR3aa: CASSYSSGGEGKLFF; CDR3nt: TGCGCCAGCAGCTATTCTTCAGGGGGGGAAGGAAAACTGTTTTTT
j_gene: TRBJ2-1; d_gene: .; abundance: few; v_gene: TRBV29-1; CDR3aa: CSPQGVAGSDEQFF; CDR3nt: TGCAGCCCCCAGGGGGTAGCGGGTTCGGATGAGCAGTTCTTC
j_gene: TRBJ1-1; d_gene: .; abundance: many; v_gene: TRBV6-2/TRBV6-3; CDR3aa: CASSSRVRRTEAFF; CDR3nt: TGTGCCAGCAGTTCGAGGGTCCGGCGCACTGAAGCTTTCTTT
j_gene: TRBJ1-2; d_gene: .; abundance: many; v_gene: TRBV29-1; CDR3aa: CSVGSGNIGYTF; CDR3nt: TGCAGCGTTGGTTCCGGGAACATTGGCTACACCTTC
j_gene: TRBJ2-1; d_gene: .; abundance: many; v_gene: TRBV12-3/TRBV12-4; CDR3aa: CASSLADLNEQFF; CDR3nt: TGTGCCAGCAGTTTGGCGGACCTCAATGAGCAGTTCTTC
j_gene: TRBJ1-1; d_gene: .; abundance: many; v_gene: TRBV6-1; CDR3aa: CASSYSEVNTEAFF; CDR3nt: TGTGCCAGCAGTTATTCAGAGGTGAACACTGAAGCTTTCTTT
j_gene: TRBJ2-7; d_gene: TRBD1; abundance: many; v_gene: TRBV28; CDR3aa: CASSSAPYSIRKGASGEQYF; CDR3nt: TGTGCCAGCAGTTCGGCCCCGTACTCGATAAGGAAGGGGGCGAGTGGCGAGCAGTACTTC
j_gene: TRBJ2-3; d_gene: .; abundance: few; v_gene: TRBV4-3; CDR3aa: CASSPQGFTTDTQYF; CDR3nt: TGCGCCAGCAGTCCACAGGGTTTCACGACAGATACGCAGTATTTT
j_gene: TRBJ2-5; d_gene: .; abundance: .; v_gene: TRBV19; CDR3aa: CASSIGGDNRETQYF; CDR3nt: TGTGCCAGTAGTATAGGGGGGGACAATCGAGAGACCCAGTACTTC